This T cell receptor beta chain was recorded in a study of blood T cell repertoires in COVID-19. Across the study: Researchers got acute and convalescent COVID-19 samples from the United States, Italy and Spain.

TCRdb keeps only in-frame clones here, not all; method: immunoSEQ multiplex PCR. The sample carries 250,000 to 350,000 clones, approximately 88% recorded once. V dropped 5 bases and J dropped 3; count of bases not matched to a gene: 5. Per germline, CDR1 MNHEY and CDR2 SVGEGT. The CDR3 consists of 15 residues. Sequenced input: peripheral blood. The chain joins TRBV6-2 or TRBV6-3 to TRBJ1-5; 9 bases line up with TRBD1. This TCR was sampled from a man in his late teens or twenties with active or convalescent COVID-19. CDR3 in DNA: TGTGCCAGCAGTCGGGACAGGGATTCCAATCAGCCCCAGCATTTT. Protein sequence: CASSRDRDSNQPQHF.